The 31 T cell receptor beta chains below come from one sample, sequenced in a study of regulatory dendritic cells for organ transplantation. Measured with immunoSEQ multiplex PCR; TCRdb has only the in-frame clones, and not every one. The table has more than 20,000 clones, over 75% seen once. Antigens for these TCRs are unknown. Sorted subsets were CFSE-labeled and cultured four to six days with allogeneic dendritic cells. The specimen was naive CD4+ T cells from blood cultured with dendritic cells. The subset was: CD45RA+ naive T cells. These receptors were collected from a human donor in good health.

V usage is TRBV9 and J usage is TRBJ2-5; 14 bases agree with TRBD2. The germline CDR1 and CDR2 sequences are SGDLS and YYNGEE. The length of the CDR3 is 17 residues. J was trimmed by 2 bases and V by 3 bases; bases with no gene match: 6. The CDR3 region is CASSAGTSGRRQETQYF. CDR3 bases: TGTGCCAGCAGCGCCGGGACTAGCGGGAGACGACAAGAGACCCAGTACTTC. The whole variable domain, remainder taken from reference TRBV9 and TRBJ2-5, is DSGVTQTPKHLITATGQRVTLRCSPRSGDLSVYWYQQSLDQGLQFLIQYYNGEERAKGNILERFSAQQFPDLHSELNLSSLELGDSALYFCASSAGTSGRRQETQYFGPGTRLLVL.

The J gene is TRBJ1-5, the V gene TRBV2; D is uncertain. With 6 bases removed from V and 4 bases from J, the gap between germline ends came to 16 bases. CDR3 length: 15 residues. Germline V lookup: CDR1 SNHLY, CDR2 FYNNEI. CDR3 nucleotide sequence: TGTGCCAGCAGCATCCCACGGGTCCGGAATCAGCCCCAGCATTTT. Translated, it gives CASSIPRVRNQPQHF.

The J gene is TRBJ1-1, the V gene TRBV10-3; D gene ambiguous. Germline CDR1 is ENHRY and CDR2 is SYGVKD. The V end was cut by 8 bases, the J end by 1 base, with 11 bases between. The CDR3 sequence is 13 residues long. The CDR3 spells CAISTTENTEAFF. As DNA, the CDR3 is TGTGCCATCTCTACTACAGAGAACACTGAAGCTTTCTTT.

The chain is built from TRBV10-3 and TRBJ2-7; a weak D match, TRBD1 (6 bases). Trimming pared 4 bases from V and 2 bases from J, leaving 12 bases between. This CDR3 contains 14 residues. Germline V gives CDR1 ENHRY, CDR2 SYGVKD. The CDR3 DNA reads TGTGCCATCAGTGTCCGGGACATCACCTACGAGCAGTACTTC. It specifies CAISVRDITYEQYF.

This chain uses TRBV11-2 with TRBJ2-5; no reliable D call. This CDR3 has 17 amino acids. In germline, CDR1 is SGHAT, CDR2 FQNNGV. The V and J ends lost 0 bases and 5 bases respectively, with 19 bases between them. CDR3 sequence: CASSLDLGLTIGETQYF. CDR3 nucleotides: TGTGCCAGCAGCTTAGATCTTGGCCTAACGATAGGGGAGACCCAGTACTTC.

The chain recombines TRBV14 with TRBJ1-4, with D unresolved. Trimming pared 0 bases from V and 7 bases from J, leaving 12 bases between. Germline CDR1 is SGHDN and CDR2 is FVKESK. The CDR3 runs to 15 residues. The CDR3 region is CASSQDSLRSEKLFF. The CDR3 coding sequence is TGTGCCAGCAGCCAAGATTCTCTCAGGTCTGAAAAACTGTTTTTT.

The chain joins TRBV28 to TRBJ1-4; the D is unclear. Trimming cost V 5 bases and J 4 bases, with 17 bases left between them. The CDR3 has 16 amino acids. CDR1 and CDR2 from the germline V gene are MDHEN and SYDVKM. This CDR3 reads CASSLGFDRLNEKLFF. CDR3 coding DNA: TGTGCCAGCAGTCTGGGTTTCGACCGACTTAATGAAAAACTGTTTTTT.

The chain combines TRBV11-2 with TRBJ1-5; the match to TRBD1 covers 8 bases. The CDR3 extends over 15 amino acids. The ends lost 5 bases at V and 6 bases at J; junction bases unmatched: 9. Germline CDR1 is SGHAT and CDR2 is FQNNGV. The CDR3 bases are TGTGCCAGCAGCCAAGGACAGGGTTCCTTTCAGCCCCAGCATTTT. This encodes CASSQGQGSFQPQHF. Combining the CDR3 with reference TRBV11-2 and TRBJ1-5 gives the whole variable domain EAGVAQSPRYKIIEKRQSVAFWCNPISGHATLYWYQQILGQGPKLLIQFQNNGVVDDSQLPKDRFSAERLKGVDSTLKIQPAKLEDSAVYLCASSQGQGSFQPQHFGDGTRLSIL.

The rearrangement links TRBV7-2 to TRBJ2-7; 8 positions agree with TRBD1. This CDR3 spans 16 amino acids. CDR1 and CDR2 (germline): SGHTA, FQGNSA. J lost 3 bases, V lost 5 bases, and 12 bases had no gene match. The CDR3 reads CASSGLLGTGFYEQYF. In DNA, the CDR3 is TGTGCCAGCAGCGGTTTACTCGGGACAGGATTCTACGAGCAGTACTTC.

The chain uses TRBV6-1 and TRBJ2-7; 8 nucleotides line up with TRBD1. V shed 3 bases and J 2 bases; nucleotides not matched to a gene: 15. The CDR3 length is 18 residues. Germline V CDR1 and CDR2: MNHNS, SASEGT. As DNA, the CDR3 is TGTGCCAGCAGTGATTTAACACTTCCTGGGACAGGTACCTACGAGCAGTACTTC. Encoded protein: CASSDLTLPGTGTYEQYF.

The chain's CDR3 is CASRGATLFEQYF. The CDR3 DNA reads TGTGCCAGCCGTGGAGCCACCTTGTTCGAGCAGTACTTC. The V and J genes are TRBV19 and TRBJ2-7; D uncertain. V gave up 9 bases and J gave up 6 bases, with 18 bases separating them. There are 13 residues in the CDR3. The germline V gene encodes CDR1 LNHDA and CDR2 SQIVND (reference sequence). Variable domain in full (rest from reference TRBV19 and TRBJ2-7): DGGITQSPKYLFRKEGQNVTLSCEQNLNHDAMYWYRQDPGQGLRLIYYSQIVNDFQKGDIAEGYSVSREKKESFPLTVTSAQKNPTAFYLCASRGATLFEQYFGPGTRLTVT.

This rearrangement joins TRBV7-8 to TRBJ2-2; 10 bases fit TRBD2. CDR1 and CDR2 (germline): SGHVS, FQNEAQ. V lost 5 bases, J lost 6 bases, and 21 bases stayed unmatched. The CDR3 is made up of 20 amino acids. This CDR3 reads CASSPRKGQLAGVVPGELFF. The DNA for the CDR3 is TGTGCCAGCAGCCCCAGAAAGGGTCAGCTAGCGGGAGTGGTCCCCGGGGAGCTGTTTTTT.

This clone was recorded once. The V gene is TRBV4-1, the J gene TRBJ2-7; 7 nucleotides agree with TRBD2. This CDR3 has 17 residues. Germline trimming cut 3 bases from V and 6 bases from J; bases unmatched to any gene: 17. In germline, CDR1 is MGHRA, CDR2 YSYEKL. CDR3 nucleotide sequence: TGCGCCAGCAGCCACCGGCCGGGACCGGGACTATTTTCCGAGCAGTACTTC. It is translated as CASSHRPGPGLFSEQYF.

This chain links TRBV18 with TRBJ2-1; weak D call: TRBD1 (6 bases). Germline assignment: CDR1 KGHSH and CDR2 LQKENI. The CDR3 totals 15 residues. The V end was cut by 11 bases, the J end by 8 bases, with 25 bases between. This chain's CDR3 is CAGRPGRGMADEQFF. In DNA form, the CDR3 reads TGTGCCGGCCGTCCTGGTAGGGGGATGGCCGATGAGCAGTTCTTC.

V gene TRBV9 combines with J gene TRBJ1-6; D call uncertain. V shed 4 bases and J shed 4 bases, with 15 bases lying between them. Germline-derived CDR1 and CDR2 are SGDLS and YYNGEE. This CDR3 contains 16 residues. CDR3 amino acids: CASSTDPGRYNSPLHF. The CDR3 DNA reads as TGTGCCAGCAGCACGGACCCCGGGAGGTATAATTCACCCCTCCACTTT. Complete variable domain (other parts from reference TRBV9 and TRBJ1-6): DSGVTQTPKHLITATGQRVTLRCSPRSGDLSVYWYQQSLDQGLQFLIQYYNGEERAKGNILERFSAQQFPDLHSELNLSSLELGDSALYFCASSTDPGRYNSPLHFGNGTRLTVT.

The V and J genes are TRBV6-5 and TRBJ2-2; D ambiguous. The CDR3 is 14 residues long. CDR1 is MNHEY, CDR2 SVGAGI, per germline. The ends were cut back, 4 bases at V and 1 base at J, with 7 bases in the middle. The CDR3 sequence is CASSSRQNTGELFF. The CDR3 DNA reads TGTGCCAGCAGTTCAAGGCAGAACACCGGGGAGCTGTTTTTT.

The gene calls are TRBV29-1 and TRBJ2-7; the D is unclear. Trimming cost V 4 bases and J 0 bases, with 16 bases left between them. Germline V gene data show CDR1 as SQVTM and CDR2 as ANQGSEA. The CDR3 has 15 amino acids. CDR3 protein: CSVVRPTYTSYEQYF. The CDR3 DNA reads as TGCAGCGTTGTCCGTCCCACGTACACCTCCTACGAGCAGTACTTC.

The V and J genes are TRBV6-5 and TRBJ1-2, with D possibly TRBD1 on 6 matching bases. Germline V gene data show CDR1 as MNHEY and CDR2 as SVGAGI. Trimming took 0 bases from V and 6 from J, leaving 17 bases between them. This CDR3 has 16 residues. Here the CDR3 DNA reads TGTGCCAGCAGTTACTCGATTTATCGGGGGGCGAATGGCTACACCTTC. Translation: CASSYSIYRGANGYTF.

The chain uses TRBV5-4 and TRBJ2-3, with 7 bases matching TRBD1. Trimming cost V 5 bases and J 4 bases; bases outside gene matches: 4. The CDR3 consists of 13 residues. The germline gives CDR1 SGHNT, CDR2 YYREEE (reference sequence). The CDR3 nucleotides read TGTGCCAGCAGAGCAGGGGGATCAGATACGCAGTATTTT. It is translated as CASRAGGSDTQYF.

Here the CDR3 reads CASSQGTLIGTDTQYF. CDR3 sequence (DNA): TGCGCCAGCAGCCAAGGTACCCTTATCGGCACAGATACGCAGTATTTT. This chain joins TRBV4-3 and TRBJ2-3; no clear D. The CDR3 contains 16 residues. The germline V gene encodes CDR1 LGHNA and CDR2 YSLEER. The V end was cut by 1 base, the J end by 1 base, with 12 bases between.

The V gene is TRBV2, the J gene TRBJ2-5; TRBD1 matches at 9 bases. The germline V gene encodes CDR1 SNHLY and CDR2 FYNNEI. V lost 4 bases and J lost 0; bases outside the gene matches: 0. The CDR3 is 14 residues long. In DNA form, the CDR3 reads TGTGCCAGCAGTGGGGACAGGGACCAAGAGACCCAGTACTTC. It codes for CASSGDRDQETQYF.

The chain employs TRBV7-2 and TRBJ2-5; D may match TRBD1 or TRBD2 (5 bases each). The germline CDR1 and CDR2 sequences are SGHTA and FQGNSA. The CDR3 covers 15 residues. Trimming stripped 0 bases from V and 0 bases from J, with 8 bases between. In DNA, the CDR3 is TGTGCCAGCAGCTTAGCGTGGGACCACCAAGAGACCCAGTACTTC. Translation: CASSLAWDHQETQYF. Combining the CDR3 with reference TRBV7-2 and TRBJ2-5 gives the whole variable domain GAGVSQSPSNKVTEKGKDVELRCDPISGHTALYWYRQSLGQGLEFLIYFQGNSAPDKSGLPSDRFSAERTGGSVSTLTIQRTQQEDSAVYLCASSLAWDHQETQYFGPGTRLLVL.

The chain couples TRBV9 to TRBJ2-1; 10 bases agree with TRBD2. CDR3 length: 15 amino acids. V dropped 0 bases and J dropped 4; count of bases not matched to a gene: 1. Germline loops: CDR1 SGDLS, CDR2 YYNGEE. CDR3 DNA: TGTGCCAGCAGCGTAGAAGCGGGGGGGTACAATGAGCAGTTCTTC. This sequence encodes CASSVEAGGYNEQFF.

The J gene is TRBJ2-5, the V gene TRBV4-2, with D maybe TRBD2 (5 bases). The end of the DNA is better explained by TRBJ2-7, so the J call may be wrong. The CDR3 is 11 residues long. Germline lookup yields CDR1 LGHNA and CDR2 YNFKEQ. CDR3 region: CASSVRGEQYF. As DNA, the CDR3 is TGTGCCAGCAGCGTTCGGGGCGAGCAGTACTTC.

The chain links TRBV7-3 to TRBJ2-7; no reliable D call. V dropped 4 bases and J dropped 5 bases, with 15 bases sitting between them. CDR3 size: 14 residues. Germline V gene lookup returns CDR1 SGHTA and CDR2 FQGTGA. CDR3 protein: CASSSDPVIDEQYF. CDR3 DNA: TGTGCCAGCAGCTCCGACCCGGTCATCGACGAGCAGTACTTC.

The chain has TRBV2 and TRBJ2-2; D possibly corresponds to TRBD1 (5 bases). In germline, CDR1 is SNHLY, CDR2 FYNNEI. V lost 7 bases to trimming and J lost 6 bases, with 12 bases between them. The CDR3 runs 13 residues. CDR3 protein: CASIQGNAGELFF. CDR3 nucleotides: TGTGCCAGCATTCAGGGAAATGCCGGGGAGCTGTTTTTT.

The chain carries TRBV6-6 and TRBJ2-1; D is ambiguous. The CDR3 is made up of 16 amino acids. Trimming cost V 0 bases and J 3 bases, with 12 bases left between them. Germline V gene lookup returns CDR1 MNHNY and CDR2 SVGAGI (reference sequence). CDR3 in amino acids: CASSYSVVDFYNEQFF. The CDR3 region has the DNA TGTGCCAGCAGTTACTCCGTCGTCGACTTCTACAATGAGCAGTTCTTC.

This clone was found a few times. This rearrangement joins TRBV28 to TRBJ1-5, with D uncertain. V gave up 9 bases and J gave up 5 bases, with 11 bases separating them. There are 12 residues in the CDR3. CDR1 and CDR2 (germline): MDHEN, SYDVKM. CDR3 sequence reads: CASYSPDQPQHF. CDR3 DNA sequence: TGTGCCAGTTATTCGCCGGATCAGCCCCAGCATTTT.

The gene calls are TRBV4-1 and TRBJ1-1; D is ambiguous. Trimming took 4 bases from V and 4 from J, leaving 22 bases between them. This CDR3 is built from 17 residues. Germline CDR1 and CDR2: MGHRA and YSYEKL. CDR3 sequence: CASSRNELWEDSTEAFF. CDR3 in DNA: TGCGCCAGCAGCCGGAACGAACTATGGGAGGATAGCACTGAAGCTTTCTTT.

The chain joins TRBV7-3 to TRBJ2-1; D is unclear. The germline V gene encodes CDR1 SGHTA and CDR2 FQGTGA. The V and J ends lost 1 base and 8 bases respectively, with 12 bases between them. The CDR3 length is 14 residues. Here the CDR3 reads CASSLNPAWDEQFF. The CDR3 region has the DNA TGTGCCAGCAGCTTAAATCCAGCATGGGATGAGCAGTTCTTC.

V usage is TRBV5-1 and J usage is TRBJ1-1, with 10 bases fitting TRBD1. Germline CDR1 is SGHRS and CDR2 is YFSETQ. The CDR3 runs to 17 residues. Unmatched junction bases numbered 9, after V lost 4 bases and J lost 0 bases. Written as DNA, the CDR3 is TGCGCCAGCAGCCCCGGACAGGGGGGCCCCATGAACACTGAAGCTTTCTTT. Residues: CASSPGQGGPMNTEAFF.